This T cell receptor (beta chain) was recorded in a study of cytomegalovirus exposure and HLA in healthy donors. General study findings and limits: In vitro, three CMV-associated chains proved specific for CMV antigens. The study found most TCR sequences rare, yet found some public TCRs in many donors.

Notes on this clone: Antigen unknown.

V was pared by 2 bases and J by 7 bases, with 6 bases between. The CDR3 covers 13 residues. Germline V gives CDR1 SGHVS, CDR2 FNYEAQ. PCR amplification relied on 60 Vbeta primers (plus 13 Jbeta primers). The assay was immunoSEQ multiplex PCR, and TCRdb's table has in-frame clones only and misses some. The table for this sample gives under 150,000 clones. Material for sequencing was PBMCs. The V and J genes are TRBV7-6 and TRBJ1-6; D ambiguous. This TCR came from a woman aged 60-75 years in good health and CMV-seronegative. CDR3 amino acids: CASSLQSNSPLHF. In DNA, the CDR3 is TGTGCCAGCAGCTTACAGTCAAATTCACCCCTCCACTTT. Looking up the rest from reference TRBV7-6 and TRBJ1-6 gives the full variable domain: GAGVSQSPRYKVTKRGQDVALRCDPISGHVSLYWYRQALGQGPEFLTYFNYEAQQDKSGLPNDRFSAERPEGSISTLTIQRTEQRDSAMYRCASSLQSNSPLHFGNGTRLTVT.